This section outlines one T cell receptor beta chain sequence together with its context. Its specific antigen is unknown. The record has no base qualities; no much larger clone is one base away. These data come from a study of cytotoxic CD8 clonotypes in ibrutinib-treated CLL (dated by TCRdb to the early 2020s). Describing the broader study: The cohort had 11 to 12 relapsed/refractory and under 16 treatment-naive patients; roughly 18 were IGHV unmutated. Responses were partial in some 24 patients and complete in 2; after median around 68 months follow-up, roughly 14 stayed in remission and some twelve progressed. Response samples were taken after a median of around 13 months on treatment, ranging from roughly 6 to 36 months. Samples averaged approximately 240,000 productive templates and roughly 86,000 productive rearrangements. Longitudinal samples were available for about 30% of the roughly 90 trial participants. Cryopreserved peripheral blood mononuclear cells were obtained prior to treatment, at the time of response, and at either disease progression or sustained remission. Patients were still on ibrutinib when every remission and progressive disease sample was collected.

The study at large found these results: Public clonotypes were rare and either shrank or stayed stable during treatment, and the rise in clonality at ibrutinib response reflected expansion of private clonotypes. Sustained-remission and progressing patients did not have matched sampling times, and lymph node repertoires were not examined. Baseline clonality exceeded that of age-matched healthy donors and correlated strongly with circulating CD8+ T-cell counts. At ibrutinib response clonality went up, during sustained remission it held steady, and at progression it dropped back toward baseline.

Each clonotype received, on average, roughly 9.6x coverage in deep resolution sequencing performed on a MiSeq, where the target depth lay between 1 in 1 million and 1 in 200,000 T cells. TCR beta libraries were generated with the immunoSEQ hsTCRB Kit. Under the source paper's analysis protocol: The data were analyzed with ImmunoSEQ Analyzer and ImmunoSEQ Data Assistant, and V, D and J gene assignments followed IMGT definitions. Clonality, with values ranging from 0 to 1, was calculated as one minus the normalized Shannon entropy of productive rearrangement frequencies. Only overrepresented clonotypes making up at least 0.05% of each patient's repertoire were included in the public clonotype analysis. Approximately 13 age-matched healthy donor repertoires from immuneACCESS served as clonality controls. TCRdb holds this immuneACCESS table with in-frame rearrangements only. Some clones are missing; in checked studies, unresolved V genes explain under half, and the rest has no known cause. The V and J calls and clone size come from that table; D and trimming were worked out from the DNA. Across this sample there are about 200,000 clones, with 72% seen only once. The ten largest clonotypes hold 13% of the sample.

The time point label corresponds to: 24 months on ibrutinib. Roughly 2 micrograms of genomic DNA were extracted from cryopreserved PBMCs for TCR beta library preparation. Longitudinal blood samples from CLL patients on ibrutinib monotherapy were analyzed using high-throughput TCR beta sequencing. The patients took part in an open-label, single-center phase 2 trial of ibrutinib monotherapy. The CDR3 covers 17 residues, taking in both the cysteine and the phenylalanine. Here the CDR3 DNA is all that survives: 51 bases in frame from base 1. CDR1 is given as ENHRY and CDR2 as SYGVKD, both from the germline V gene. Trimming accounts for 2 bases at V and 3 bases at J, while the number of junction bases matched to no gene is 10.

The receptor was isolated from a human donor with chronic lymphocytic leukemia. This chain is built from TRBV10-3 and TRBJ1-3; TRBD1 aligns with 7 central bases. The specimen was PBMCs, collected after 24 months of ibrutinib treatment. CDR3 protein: CAISEGIGGLGGNTIYF. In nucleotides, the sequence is TGTGCCATCAGTGAGGGAATAGGGGGCTTAGGTGGAAACACCATATATTTT.